Below, 15 T cell receptor beta chains from the same sample are listed, as sequenced in a study of Graves' ophthalmopathy and Graves' hyperthyroidism. Amplification from RNA transcripts yielded the TCR beta CDR3 regions. The workflow started with a first-round RT-PCR run with HTBI primers and then moved on to a second-round multiplex PCR. TCRdb passed the multiplex PCR reads through MiXCR, listing each CDR3 protein once. The sample consists of around 1,000,000 distinct CDR3 sequences, roughly 35% of them appearing once. Sequencing used peripheral blood or thyroid tissue (not recorded which). All receptors come from an adult man with Graves' hyperthyroidism.

The chain employs TRBV7-9 and TRBJ2-5; D perhaps matches TRBD2 (6 bases). CDR1 is SEHNR, CDR2 FQNEAQ, per germline (reference sequence). V was clipped by 1 base and J by 1 base, with 13 bases between them. This CDR3 spans 16 amino acids. DNA of the CDR3: TGTGCCAGCAGCTTAGTACGCGGGACGGGCCAAGAGACCCAGTACTTC. This encodes CASSLVRGTGQETQYF.

The chain has TRBV5-4 and TRBJ2-7; 7 bases match TRBD2. Germline V gene lookup returns CDR1 SGHNT and CDR2 YYREEE (reference sequence). V lost 4 bases, J lost 6 bases, and 10 bases stayed unmatched. CDR3 length: 14 amino acids. The CDR3 protein is CASSPSGKGGEQYF. The CDR3 nucleotides are TGTGCCAGCAGCCCGAGCGGGAAGGGTGGCGAGCAGTACTTC.

This clonotype was recorded many times. The chain uses TRBV14 and TRBJ1-1, with 7 bases lining up with TRBD1. CDR1 is SGHDN, CDR2 FVKESK, per germline. The CDR3 consists of 14 residues. With 3 bases clipped from V and 3 bases from J, the junction kept 4 bases outside the gene matches. The CDR3 reads CASSQTGSHTEAFF. The CDR3 region has the DNA TGTGCCAGCAGCCAGACAGGGAGCCACACTGAAGCTTTCTTT.

This clonotype was recorded at least ten times. This rearrangement joins TRBV7-8 to TRBJ1-5; the D gene is possibly TRBD1 (5 bases). The CDR3 runs to 17 residues. Trimming took off 4 bases at V and 3 bases at J, with 19 bases between the two ends. Germline loops: CDR1 SGHVS, CDR2 FQNEAQ. CDR3 nucleotides: TGTGCCAGCAGCTCCAACTTCGGGACCCTGGCCAATCAGCCCCAGCATTTT. Translated: CASSSNFGTLANQPQHF.

This clonotype is a singleton in its sample. The chain has TRBV19 and TRBJ2-5; TRBD1 or TRBD2 may be the D gene (7 bases each). Trimming cost V 5 bases and J 4 bases, with 14 bases left between them. This CDR3 comprises 14 residues. CDR1 LNHDA and CDR2 SQIVND come from the germline V gene (reference sequence). The CDR3 sequence is CASSPGGGAETQYF. The CDR3 DNA is TGTGCCAGTAGTCCAGGGGGGGGCGCAGAGACCCAGTACTTC.

In its sample, this clonotype was seen many times. The CDR3: CSVQGHPNTEAFF. CDR3 nucleotide sequence: TGCAGCGTTCAGGGACACCCGAACACTGAAGCTTTCTTT. The chain employs TRBV29-1 and TRBJ1-1; D perhaps matches TRBD1 (6 bases). V gave up 5 bases and J gave up 1 base, with 11 bases separating them. The V gene's germline CDR1 is SQVTM and CDR2 ANQGSEA. The CDR3 contains 13 residues.

This clonotype has just one count. The V call is TRBV2, the J call TRBJ2-2, with 12 bases identical to TRBD2. CDR3 length: 19 residues. Per the germline V gene, CDR1 is SNHLY and CDR2 is FYNNEI. J lost 2 bases, V lost 6 bases, and 13 bases had no gene match. As DNA, the CDR3 is TGTGCCAGCAGCTTCCCGAGTAGACTAGCGGGGGAAAACACCGGGGAGCTGTTTTTT. Its translation: CASSFPSRLAGENTGELFF. Full variable domain (missing parts from reference TRBV2 and TRBJ2-2): EPEVTQTPSHQVTQMGQEVILRCVPISNHLYFYWYRQILGQKVEFLVSFYNNEISEKSEIFDDQFSVERPDGSNFTLKIRSTKLEDSAMYFCASSFPSRLAGENTGELFFGEGSRLTVL.

This clonotype was observed at least ten times. The V and J genes are TRBV9 and TRBJ2-3, with TRBD1 matching 12 bases. Germline V gene sequence: CDR1 SGDLS, CDR2 YYNGEE. The CDR3 runs 15 residues. The ends lost 4 bases at V and 4 bases at J; junction bases unmatched: 4. The CDR3 here is CASSSGTGGADTQYF. Here the CDR3 DNA reads TGTGCCAGCAGCTCCGGGACAGGGGGCGCAGATACGCAGTATTTT.

V is TRBV7-8 and J is TRBJ1-5, with 10 positions matching TRBD1. CDR3 length: 15 residues. The V gene end was trimmed by 5 bases and the J gene end by 9 bases; junction bases not matched to a gene: 10. Per the germline V gene, CDR1 is SGHVS and CDR2 is FQNEAQ. The CDR3 DNA reads TGTGCCAGCAGCCAGGGACAGGGGACTGCGCTGCCCCAGCATTTT. It is translated as CASSQGQGTALPQHF.

This clonotype was detected ten times or more. The chain combines TRBV7-9 with TRBJ1-2; 7 bases fit TRBD1. V gave up 4 bases and J gave up 13 bases; unmatched junction bases: 9. Germline CDR1 SEHNR, CDR2 FQNEAQ (reference sequence). This CDR3 has 12 amino acids. CDR3 DNA: TGTGCCAGCAGCTCGAACGGACAGGTCGGCACCTTC. This translates into CASSSNGQVGTF.

This clonotype was seen at least ten times. This sequence joins TRBV3-1 and TRBJ1-4; no firm D call. This CDR3 is 14 amino acids long. V was clipped by 3 bases and J by 8 bases, with 13 bases between them. Germline V CDR1 and CDR2: LGHDT, YNNKEL (reference sequence). The CDR3 reads CASSQRQLAEKLFF. Written as DNA, the CDR3 is TGTGCCAGCAGCCAGCGGCAGTTAGCGGAAAAACTGTTTTTT.

This clonotype was recorded many times. This chain links TRBV6-5 with TRBJ2-7, with 9 bases aligning to TRBD1. Losses at the gene ends were 6 bases for V and 3 bases for J; bases not matched to a gene: 6. The CDR3 consists of 14 residues. Per germline, CDR1 MNHEY and CDR2 SVGAGI. CDR3: CASRRDRARYEQYF. The CDR3 DNA follows: TGTGCCAGCAGAAGGGACAGGGCCCGCTACGAGCAGTACTTC.

The chain has TRBV15 and TRBJ2-7; 7 bases are shared with TRBD1. The germline V gene encodes CDR1 LNHNV and CDR2 YYDKDF (reference sequence). CDR3 length: 15 residues. V was clipped by 4 bases and J by 3 bases; unmatched bases: 9. The CDR3 region is CATSTTGAGGYEQYF. Written as DNA, the CDR3 is TGTGCCACCAGCACAACCGGGGCAGGGGGCTACGAGCAGTACTTC.

This clonotype has ten or more counts. The chain couples TRBV20-1 to TRBJ2-5, with a possible D match to TRBD2 (6 bases). Germline V gene data show CDR1 as DFQATT and CDR2 as SNEGSKA (reference sequence). The length of the CDR3 is 14 residues. Trimming stripped 0 bases from V and 4 bases from J, with 12 bases between. For the CDR3, the DNA is TGCAGTGCTAGAGAAGGCGGGACCAGAGAGACCCAGTACTTC. Protein product: CSAREGGTRETQYF.

In the case of this clonotype: With a much larger clone just one base away, this may be a read error. The V and J genes are TRBV7-8 and TRBJ1-1; D is unresolved. CDR1 and CDR2 from the germline V gene are SGHVS and FQNEAQ. The CDR3 runs 15 residues. V shed 3 bases and J shed 3 bases, with 14 bases lying between them. CDR3 in DNA: TGTGCCAGCAGCTTTTGGGATTTGAGGGACACTGAAGCTTTCTTT. This sequence encodes CASSFWDLRDTEAFF.